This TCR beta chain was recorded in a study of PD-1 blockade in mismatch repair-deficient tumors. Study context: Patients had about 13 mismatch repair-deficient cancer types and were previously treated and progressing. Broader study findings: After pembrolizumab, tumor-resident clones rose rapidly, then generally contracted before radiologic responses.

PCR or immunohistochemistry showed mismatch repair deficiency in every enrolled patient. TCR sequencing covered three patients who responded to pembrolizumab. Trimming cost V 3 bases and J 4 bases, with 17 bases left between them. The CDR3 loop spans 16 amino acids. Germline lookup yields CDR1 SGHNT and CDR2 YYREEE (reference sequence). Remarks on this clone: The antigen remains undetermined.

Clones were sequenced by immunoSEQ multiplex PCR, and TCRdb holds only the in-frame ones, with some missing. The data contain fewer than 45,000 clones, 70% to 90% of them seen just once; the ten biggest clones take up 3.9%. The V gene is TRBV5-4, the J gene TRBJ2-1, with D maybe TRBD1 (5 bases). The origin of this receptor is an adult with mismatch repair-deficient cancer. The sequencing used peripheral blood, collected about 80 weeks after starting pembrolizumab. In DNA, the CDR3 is TGTGCCAGCAGCTCGAGATCAGGGAACCGGTACAATGAGCAGTTCTTC. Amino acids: CASSSRSGNRYNEQFF.